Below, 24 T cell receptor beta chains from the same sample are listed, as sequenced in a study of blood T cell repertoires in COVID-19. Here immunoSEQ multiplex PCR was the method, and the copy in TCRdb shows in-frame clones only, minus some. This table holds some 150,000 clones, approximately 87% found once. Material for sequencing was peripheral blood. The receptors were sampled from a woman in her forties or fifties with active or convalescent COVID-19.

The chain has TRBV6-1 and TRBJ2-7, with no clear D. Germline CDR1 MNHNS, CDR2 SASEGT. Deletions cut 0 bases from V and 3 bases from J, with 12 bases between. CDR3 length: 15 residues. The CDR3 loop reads CASSEALDLFYEQYF. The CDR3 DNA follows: TGTGCCAGCAGTGAAGCGCTCGACTTATTCTACGAGCAGTACTTC.

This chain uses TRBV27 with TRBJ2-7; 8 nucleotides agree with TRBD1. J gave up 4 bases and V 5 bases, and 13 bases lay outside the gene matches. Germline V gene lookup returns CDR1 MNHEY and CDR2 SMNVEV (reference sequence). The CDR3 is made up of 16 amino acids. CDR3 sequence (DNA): TGTGCCAGCAGTAACTACGGAGGACAGGGTGTATACGAGCAGTACTTC. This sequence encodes CASSNYGGQGVYEQYF.

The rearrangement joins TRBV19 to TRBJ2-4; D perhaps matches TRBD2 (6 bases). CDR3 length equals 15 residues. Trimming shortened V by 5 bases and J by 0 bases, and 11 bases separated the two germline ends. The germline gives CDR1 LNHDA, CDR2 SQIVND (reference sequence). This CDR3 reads CASSSGRIAKNIQYF. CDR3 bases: TGTGCCAGTAGTTCGGGGAGGATAGCCAAAAACATTCAGTACTTC.

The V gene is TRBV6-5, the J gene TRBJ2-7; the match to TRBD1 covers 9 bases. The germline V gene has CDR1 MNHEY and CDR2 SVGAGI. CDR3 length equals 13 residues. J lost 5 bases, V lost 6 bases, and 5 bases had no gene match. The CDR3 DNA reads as TGTGCCAGCAGGGAGACAGGGGGTAACGAGCAGTACTTC. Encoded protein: CASRETGGNEQYF.

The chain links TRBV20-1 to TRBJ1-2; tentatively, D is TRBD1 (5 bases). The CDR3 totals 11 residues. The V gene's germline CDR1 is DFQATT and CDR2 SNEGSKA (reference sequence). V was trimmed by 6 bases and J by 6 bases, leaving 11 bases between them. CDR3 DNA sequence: TGCAGTGCAAGGGAGGGGAATGGCTACACCTTC. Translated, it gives CSAREGNGYTF.

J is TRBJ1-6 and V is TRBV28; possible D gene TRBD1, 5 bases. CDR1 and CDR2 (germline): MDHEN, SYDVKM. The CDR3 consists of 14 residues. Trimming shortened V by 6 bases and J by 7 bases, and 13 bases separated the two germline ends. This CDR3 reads CASSTGLRNSPLHF. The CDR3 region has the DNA TGTGCCAGCAGCACAGGTCTGCGGAATTCACCCCTCCACTTT.

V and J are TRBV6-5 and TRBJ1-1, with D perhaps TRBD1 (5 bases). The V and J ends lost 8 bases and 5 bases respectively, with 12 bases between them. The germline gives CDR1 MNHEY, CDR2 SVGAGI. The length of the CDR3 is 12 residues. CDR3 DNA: TGTGCCAGCCCTCGGGGGATAACTGAAGCTTTCTTT. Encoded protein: CASPRGITEAFF.

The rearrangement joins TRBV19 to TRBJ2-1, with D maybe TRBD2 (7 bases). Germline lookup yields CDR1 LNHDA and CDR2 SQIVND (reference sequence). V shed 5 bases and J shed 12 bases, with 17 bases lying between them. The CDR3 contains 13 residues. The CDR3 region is CASSELGGRTQFF. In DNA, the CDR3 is TGTGCCAGTAGTGAACTGGGGGGGCGAACGCAGTTCTTC.

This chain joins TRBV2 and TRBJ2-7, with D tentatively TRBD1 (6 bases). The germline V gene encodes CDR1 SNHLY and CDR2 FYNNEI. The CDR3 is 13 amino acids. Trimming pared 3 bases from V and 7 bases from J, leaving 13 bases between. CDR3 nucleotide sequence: TGTGCCAGCAGTGATCAGGGGACGGTAGAGCAGTACTTC. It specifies CASSDQGTVEQYF. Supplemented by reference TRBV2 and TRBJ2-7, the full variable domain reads EPEVTQTPSHQVTQMGQEVILRCVPISNHLYFYWYRQILGQKVEFLVSFYNNEISEKSEIFDDQFSVERPDGSNFTLKIRSTKLEDSAMYFCASSDQGTVEQYFGPGTRLTVT.

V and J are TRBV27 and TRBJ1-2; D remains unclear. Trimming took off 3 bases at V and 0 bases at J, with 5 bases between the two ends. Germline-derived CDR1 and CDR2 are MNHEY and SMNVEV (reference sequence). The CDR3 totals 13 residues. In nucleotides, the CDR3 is TGTGCCAGCAGTTTGTCCACTAACTATGGCTACACCTTC. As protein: CASSLSTNYGYTF.

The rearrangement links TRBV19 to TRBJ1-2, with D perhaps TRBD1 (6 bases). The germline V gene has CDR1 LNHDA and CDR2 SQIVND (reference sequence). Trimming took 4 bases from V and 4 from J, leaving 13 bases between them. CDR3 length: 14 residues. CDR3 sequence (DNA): TGTGCCAGTAGTACGTCCGGGACACTCTATGGCTACACCTTC. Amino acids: CASSTSGTLYGYTF.

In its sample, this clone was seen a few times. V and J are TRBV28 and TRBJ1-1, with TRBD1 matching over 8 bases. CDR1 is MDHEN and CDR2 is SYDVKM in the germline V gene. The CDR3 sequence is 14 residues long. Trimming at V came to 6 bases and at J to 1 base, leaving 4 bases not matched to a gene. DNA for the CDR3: TGTGCCAGCAGAACAGGGGGTGCGAACACTGAAGCTTTCTTT. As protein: CASRTGGANTEAFF.

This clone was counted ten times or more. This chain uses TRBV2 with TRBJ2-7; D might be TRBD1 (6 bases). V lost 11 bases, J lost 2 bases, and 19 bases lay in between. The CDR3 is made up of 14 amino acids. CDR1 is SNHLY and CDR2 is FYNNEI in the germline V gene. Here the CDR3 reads CASGRGSFTYEQYF. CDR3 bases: TGTGCCTCGGGTAGGGGGAGCTTTACCTACGAGCAGTACTTC.

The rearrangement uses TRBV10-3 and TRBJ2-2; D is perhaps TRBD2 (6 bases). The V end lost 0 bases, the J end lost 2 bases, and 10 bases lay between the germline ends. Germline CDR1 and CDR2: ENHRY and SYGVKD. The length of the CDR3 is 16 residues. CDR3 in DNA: TGTGCCATCAGTGAGTCCCGGGGGTCCAACACCGGGGAGCTGTTTTTT. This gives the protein CAISESRGSNTGELFF.

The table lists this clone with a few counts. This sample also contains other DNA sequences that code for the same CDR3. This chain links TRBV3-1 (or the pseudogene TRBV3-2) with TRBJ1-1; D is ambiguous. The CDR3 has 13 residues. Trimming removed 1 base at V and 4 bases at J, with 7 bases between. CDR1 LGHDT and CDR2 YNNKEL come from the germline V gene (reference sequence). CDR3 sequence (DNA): TGTGCCAGCAGCCAAGGACGGGGCACTGAAGCTTTCTTT. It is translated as CASSQGRGTEAFF.

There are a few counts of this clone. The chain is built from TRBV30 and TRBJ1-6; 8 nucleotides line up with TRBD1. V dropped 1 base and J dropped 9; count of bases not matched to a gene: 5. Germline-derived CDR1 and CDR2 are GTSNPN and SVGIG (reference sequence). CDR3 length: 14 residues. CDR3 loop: CAWSADRVSSPLHF. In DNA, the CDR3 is TGTGCCTGGAGTGCGGACAGGGTGAGTTCACCCCTCCACTTT.

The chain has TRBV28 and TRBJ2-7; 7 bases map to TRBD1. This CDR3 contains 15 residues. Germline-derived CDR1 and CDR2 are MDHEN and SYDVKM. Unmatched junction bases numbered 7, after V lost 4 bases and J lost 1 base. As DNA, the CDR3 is TGTGCCAGCAGTTCCCCCGGGACAGAGTCCTACGAGCAGTACTTC. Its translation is CASSSPGTESYEQYF.

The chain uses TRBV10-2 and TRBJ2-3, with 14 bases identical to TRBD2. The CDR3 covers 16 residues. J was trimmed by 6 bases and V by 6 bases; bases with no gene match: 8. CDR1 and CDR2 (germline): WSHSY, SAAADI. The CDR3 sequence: CASSPTSGGASDTQYF. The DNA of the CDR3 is TGCGCCAGCAGCCCGACTAGCGGGGGGGCCTCGGATACGCAGTATTTT.

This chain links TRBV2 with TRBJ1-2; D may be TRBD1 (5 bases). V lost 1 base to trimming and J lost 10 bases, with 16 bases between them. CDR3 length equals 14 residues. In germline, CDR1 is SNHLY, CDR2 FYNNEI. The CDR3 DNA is TGTGCCAGCAGTGAAGGGCAGGGATTTTCGACCTACACCTTC. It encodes CASSEGQGFSTYTF.

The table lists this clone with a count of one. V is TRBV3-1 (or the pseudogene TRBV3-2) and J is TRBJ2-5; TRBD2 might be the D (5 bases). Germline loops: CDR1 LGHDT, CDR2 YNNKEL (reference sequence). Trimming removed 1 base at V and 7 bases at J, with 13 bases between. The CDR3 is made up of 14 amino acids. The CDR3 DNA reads TGTGCCAGCAGCCAAGCGGACTTCATAGGGACCCAGTACTTC. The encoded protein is CASSQADFIGTQYF.

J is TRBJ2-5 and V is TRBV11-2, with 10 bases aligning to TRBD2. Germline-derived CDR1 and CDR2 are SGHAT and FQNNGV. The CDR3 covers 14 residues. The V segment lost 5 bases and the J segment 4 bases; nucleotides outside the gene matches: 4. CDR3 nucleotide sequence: TGTGCCAGCAGCGTTTTAGCGGGGGGAGAGACCCAGTACTTC. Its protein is CASSVLAGGETQYF.

The CDR3 loop reads CATSRVGGAYEQYF. Written as DNA, the CDR3 is TGTGCCACCAGCAGGGTGGGGGGTGCCTACGAGCAGTACTTC. The chain employs TRBV15 and TRBJ2-7; maybe TRBD2 (6 bases). V dropped 3 bases and J dropped 2 bases, with 11 bases sitting between them. The germline CDR1 and CDR2 sequences are LNHNV and YYDKDF (reference sequence). This CDR3 has 14 residues. Variable domain in full (rest from reference TRBV15 and TRBJ2-7): DAMVIQNPRYQVTQFGKPVTLSCSQTLNHNVMYWYQQKSSQAPKLLFHYYDKDFNNEADTPDNFQSRRPNTSFCFLDIRSPGLGDTAMYLCATSRVGGAYEQYFGPGTRLTVT.

The CDR3 coding sequence is TGTGCCAGCAGCCAAGTTATTGGACAGGGTGGGAACACTGAAGCTTTCTTT. It specifies CASSQVIGQGGNTEAFF. J is TRBJ1-1 and V is TRBV4-2; 8 bases are shared with TRBD1. The CDR3 loop spans 17 amino acids. The V and J ends lost 1 base and 1 base, in that order; junction bases with no gene match: 8. Per the germline V gene, CDR1 is LGHNA and CDR2 is YNFKEQ.

The CDR3 protein is CASSPRTSGSGEQYF. The CDR3 region has the DNA TGTGCCAGCAGCCCACGGACTAGCGGATCGGGGGAGCAGTACTTC. The chain combines TRBV7-6 with TRBJ2-7, with TRBD2 identical over 10 bases. This CDR3 region has 15 residues. With 5 bases clipped from V and 7 bases from J, the junction kept 11 bases outside the gene matches. CDR1 and CDR2 from the germline V gene are SGHVS and FNYEAQ.